One sample yielded the 2 T cell receptor beta chains listed below, sequenced in a study of cytomegalovirus exposure and HLA in healthy donors. The PCR contained 60 Vbeta and 13 Jbeta primers. Profiling relied on immunoSEQ multiplex PCR, and the TCRdb table lists in-frame clones only, not all of them. The top ten clones hold roughly 2.5% of a sample with 100,000 to 130,000 clones, about four fifths of them seen once. Input material: PBMCs. The source is a man aged 30-40 years in good health and CMV-seropositive.

The chain recombines TRBV2 with TRBJ2-1; D remains unclear. Germline V gives CDR1 SNHLY, CDR2 FYNNEI. The CDR3 loop spans 14 amino acids. V dropped 5 bases and J dropped 0 bases, with 8 bases sitting between them. The CDR3 region has the DNA TGTGCCAGCAGTCAACAGATCTCCTACAATGAGCAGTTCTTC. It is translated as CASSQQISYNEQFF.

A note on this clone: Other DNA variants within this sample encode the same CDR3. The chain links TRBV18 to TRBJ2-5; possibly TRBD2 for D (5 bases). V was clipped by 3 bases and J by 2 bases, with 10 bases between them. CDR1 and CDR2 from the germline V gene are KGHSH and LQKENI. This CDR3 is built from 14 residues. In DNA, the CDR3 is TGTGCCAGCTCACCTGGACTGCTACAAGAGACCCAGTACTTC. Its protein is CASSPGLLQETQYF.